This T cell receptor beta chain was retrieved from a study of preoperative IRX-2 immunotherapy in early breast cancer. Treatment in this sample: preoperative locoregional IRX-2 cytokine immunotherapy. This phase Ib study tested locoregional IRX-2 cytokine immunotherapy given before surgery. Repertoires were generated with immunoSEQ multiplex PCR, while TCRdb's copy carries only in-frame clones and drops some. The data show 30,000 to 45,000 clones, roughly 82% seen once. Sequencing was performed on lymph node tissue, taken after IRX-2 immunotherapy. The TCR sequence derives from a human donor with breast cancer.

The CDR3 region has the DNA TGCGCCAGCAGCGTCTCGGGGACGACAAATTCACCCCTCCACTTT. It codes for CASSVSGTTNSPLHF. This chain links TRBV5-1 with TRBJ1-6; D might be TRBD1 (5 bases). This CDR3 contains 15 residues. Trimming removed 4 bases at V and 7 bases at J, with 15 bases between. Germline CDR1 is SGHRS and CDR2 is YFSETQ. The whole variable domain, filled in from reference TRBV5-1 and TRBJ1-6, reads KAGVTQTPRYLIKTRGQQVTLSCSPISGHRSVSWYQQTPGQGLQFLFEYFSETQRNKGNFPGRFSGRQFSNSRSEMNVSTLELGDSALYLCASSVSGTTNSPLHFGNGTRLTVT.